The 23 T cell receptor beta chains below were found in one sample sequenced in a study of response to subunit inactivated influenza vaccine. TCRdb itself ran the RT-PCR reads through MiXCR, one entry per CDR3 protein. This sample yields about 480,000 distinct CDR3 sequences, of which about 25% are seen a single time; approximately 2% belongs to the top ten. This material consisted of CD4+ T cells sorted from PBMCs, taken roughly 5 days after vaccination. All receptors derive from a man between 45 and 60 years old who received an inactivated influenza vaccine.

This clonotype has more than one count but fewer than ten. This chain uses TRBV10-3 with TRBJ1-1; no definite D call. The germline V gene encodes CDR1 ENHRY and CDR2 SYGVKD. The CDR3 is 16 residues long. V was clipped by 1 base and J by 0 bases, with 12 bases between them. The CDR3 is CAISEWGGGLNTEAFF. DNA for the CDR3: TGTGCCATCAGTGAGTGGGGAGGAGGTTTGAACACTGAAGCTTTCTTT.

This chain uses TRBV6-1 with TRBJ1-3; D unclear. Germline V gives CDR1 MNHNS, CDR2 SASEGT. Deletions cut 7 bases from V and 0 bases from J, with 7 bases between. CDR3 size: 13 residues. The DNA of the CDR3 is TGTGCCAGCAAGGAAAGCTCTGGAAACACCATATATTTT. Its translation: CASKESSGNTIYF.

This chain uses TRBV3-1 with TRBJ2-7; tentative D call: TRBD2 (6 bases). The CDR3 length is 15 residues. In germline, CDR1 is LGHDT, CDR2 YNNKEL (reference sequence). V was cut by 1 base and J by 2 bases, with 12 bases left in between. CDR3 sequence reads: CASSQVQGGAYEQYF. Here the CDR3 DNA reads TGTGCCAGCAGCCAAGTCCAGGGAGGCGCCTACGAGCAGTACTTC.

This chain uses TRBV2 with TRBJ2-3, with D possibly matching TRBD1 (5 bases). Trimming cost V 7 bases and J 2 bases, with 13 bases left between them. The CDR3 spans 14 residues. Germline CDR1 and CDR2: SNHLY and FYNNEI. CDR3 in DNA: TGTGCCAGCATGTTGGGGCCTCACACAGATACGCAGTATTTT. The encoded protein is CASMLGPHTDTQYF.

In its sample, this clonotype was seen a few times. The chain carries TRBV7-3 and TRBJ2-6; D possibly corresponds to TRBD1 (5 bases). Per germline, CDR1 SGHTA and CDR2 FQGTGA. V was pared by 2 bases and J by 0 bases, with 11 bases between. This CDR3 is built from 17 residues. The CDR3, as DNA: TGTGCCAGCAGCTTAGGGTGGACACTCTCTGGGGCCAACGTCCTGACTTTC. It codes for CASSLGWTLSGANVLTF.

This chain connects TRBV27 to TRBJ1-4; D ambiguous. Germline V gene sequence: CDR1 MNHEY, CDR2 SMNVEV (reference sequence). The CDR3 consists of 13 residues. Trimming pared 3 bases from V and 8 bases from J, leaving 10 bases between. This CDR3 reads CASSFLSREKLFF. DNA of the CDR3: TGTGCCAGCAGTTTCCTCTCCCGGGAAAAACTGTTTTTT.

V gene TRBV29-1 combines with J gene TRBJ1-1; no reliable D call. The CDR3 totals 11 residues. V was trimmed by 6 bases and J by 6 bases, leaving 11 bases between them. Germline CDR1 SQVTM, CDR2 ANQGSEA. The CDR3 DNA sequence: TGCAGCGTAGGACGGTACCCTGAAGCTTTCTTT. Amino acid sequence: CSVGRYPEAFF.

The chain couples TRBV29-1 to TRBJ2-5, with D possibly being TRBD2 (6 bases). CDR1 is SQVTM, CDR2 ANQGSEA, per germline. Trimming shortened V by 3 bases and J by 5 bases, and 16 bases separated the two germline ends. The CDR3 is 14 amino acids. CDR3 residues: CSVDSAGPGETQYF. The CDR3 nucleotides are TGCAGCGTTGACTCCGCGGGGCCGGGTGAGACCCAGTACTTC.

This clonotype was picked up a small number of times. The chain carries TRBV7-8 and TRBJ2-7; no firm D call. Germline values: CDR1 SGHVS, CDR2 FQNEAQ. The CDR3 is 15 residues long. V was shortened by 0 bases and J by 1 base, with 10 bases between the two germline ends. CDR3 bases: TGTGCCAGCAGCTTAGCGCTGGTGGGATCCTACGAGCAGTACTTC. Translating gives CASSLALVGSYEQYF. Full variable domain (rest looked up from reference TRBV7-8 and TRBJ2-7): GAGVSQSPRYKVAKRGQDVALRCDPISGHVSLFWYQQALGQGPEFLTYFQNEAQLDKSGLPSDRFFAERPEGSVSTLKIQRTQQEDSAVYLCASSLALVGSYEQYFGPGTRLTVT.

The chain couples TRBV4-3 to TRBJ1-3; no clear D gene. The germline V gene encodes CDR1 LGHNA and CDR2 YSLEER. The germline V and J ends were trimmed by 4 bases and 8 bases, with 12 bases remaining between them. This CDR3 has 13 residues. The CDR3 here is CASSLLGRDTIYF. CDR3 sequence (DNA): TGCGCCAGCAGCCTTCTCGGCCGGGACACCATATATTTT.

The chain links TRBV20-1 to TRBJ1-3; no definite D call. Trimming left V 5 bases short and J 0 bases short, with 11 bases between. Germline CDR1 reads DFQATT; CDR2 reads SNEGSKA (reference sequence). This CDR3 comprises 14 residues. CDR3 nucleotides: TGCAGTGCTTCCGACCCGAGCTCTGGAAACACCATATATTTT. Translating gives CSASDPSSGNTIYF.

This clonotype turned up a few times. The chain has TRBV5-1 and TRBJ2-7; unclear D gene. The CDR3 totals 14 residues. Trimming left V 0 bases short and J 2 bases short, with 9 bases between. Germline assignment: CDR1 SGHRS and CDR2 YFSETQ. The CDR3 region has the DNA TGCGCCAGCAGCTTGGCCGTTGGTGCCTACGAGCAGTACTTC. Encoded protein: CASSLAVGAYEQYF.

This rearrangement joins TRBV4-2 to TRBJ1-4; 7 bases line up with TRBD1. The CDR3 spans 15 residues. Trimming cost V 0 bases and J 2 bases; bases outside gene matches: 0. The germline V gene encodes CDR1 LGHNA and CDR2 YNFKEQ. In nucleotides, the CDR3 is TGTGCCAGCAGCCAAGAGGGACAGACTAATGAAAAACTGTTTTTT. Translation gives CASSQEGQTNEKLFF.

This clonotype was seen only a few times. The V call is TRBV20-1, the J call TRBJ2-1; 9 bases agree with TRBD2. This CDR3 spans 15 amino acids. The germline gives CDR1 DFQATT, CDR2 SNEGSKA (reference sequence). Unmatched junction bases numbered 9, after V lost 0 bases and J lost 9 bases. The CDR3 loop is CSARETSGFRREQFF. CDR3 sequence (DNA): TGCAGTGCTAGAGAAACTAGCGGGTTCCGACGTGAGCAGTTCTTC.

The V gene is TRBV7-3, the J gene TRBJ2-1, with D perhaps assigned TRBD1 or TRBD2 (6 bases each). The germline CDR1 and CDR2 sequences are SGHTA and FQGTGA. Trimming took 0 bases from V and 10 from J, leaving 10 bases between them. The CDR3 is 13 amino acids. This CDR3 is CASSLTGGREQFF. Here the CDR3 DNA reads TGTGCCAGCAGCTTAACGGGGGGCAGGGAGCAGTTCTTC.

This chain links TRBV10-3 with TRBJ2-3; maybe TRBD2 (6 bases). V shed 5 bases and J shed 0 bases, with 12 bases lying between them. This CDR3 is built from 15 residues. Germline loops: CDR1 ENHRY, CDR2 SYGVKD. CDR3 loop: CAISRTEGSTDTQYF. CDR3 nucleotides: TGTGCCATCAGTCGGACGGAGGGCAGCACAGATACGCAGTATTTT.

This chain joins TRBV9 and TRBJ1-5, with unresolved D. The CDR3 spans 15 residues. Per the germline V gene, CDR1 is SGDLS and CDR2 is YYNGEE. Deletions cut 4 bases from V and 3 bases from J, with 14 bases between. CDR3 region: CASSFDQSPNQPQHF. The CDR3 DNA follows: TGTGCCAGCAGCTTCGACCAATCCCCCAATCAGCCCCAGCATTTT.

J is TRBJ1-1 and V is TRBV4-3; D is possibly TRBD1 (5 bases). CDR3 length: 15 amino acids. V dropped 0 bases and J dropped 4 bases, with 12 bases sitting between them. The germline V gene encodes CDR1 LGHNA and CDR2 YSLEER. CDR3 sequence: CASSQDGGRVTEAFF. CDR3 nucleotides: TGCGCCAGCAGCCAAGATGGGGGTAGGGTCACTGAAGCTTTCTTT.

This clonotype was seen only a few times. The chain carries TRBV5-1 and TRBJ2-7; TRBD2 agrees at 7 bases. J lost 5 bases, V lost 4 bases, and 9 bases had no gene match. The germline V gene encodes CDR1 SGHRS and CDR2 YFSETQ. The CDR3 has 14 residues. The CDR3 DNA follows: TGCGCCAGCAGCCCCGGGGACTACCACCACGAGCAGTACTTC. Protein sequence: CASSPGDYHHEQYF. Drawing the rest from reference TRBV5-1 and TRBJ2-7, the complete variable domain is KAGVTQTPRYLIKTRGQQVTLSCSPISGHRSVSWYQQTPGQGLQFLFEYFSETQRNKGNFPGRFSGRQFSNSRSEMNVSTLELGDSALYLCASSPGDYHHEQYFGPGTRLTVT.

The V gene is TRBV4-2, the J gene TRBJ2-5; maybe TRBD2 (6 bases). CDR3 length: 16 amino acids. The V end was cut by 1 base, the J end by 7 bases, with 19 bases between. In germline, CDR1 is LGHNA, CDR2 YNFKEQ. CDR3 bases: TGTGCCAGCAGCCAAGGAGGACTATCTACCTATGGGACCCAGTACTTC. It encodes CASSQGGLSTYGTQYF.

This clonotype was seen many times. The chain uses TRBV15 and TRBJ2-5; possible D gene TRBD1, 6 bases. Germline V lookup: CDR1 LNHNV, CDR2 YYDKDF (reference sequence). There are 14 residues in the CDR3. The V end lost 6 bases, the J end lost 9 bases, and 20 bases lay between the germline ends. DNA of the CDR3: TGTGCCACCAGTCCGGGTCGGGGACAAAGGGCCCAGTACTTC. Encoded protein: CATSPGRGQRAQYF.

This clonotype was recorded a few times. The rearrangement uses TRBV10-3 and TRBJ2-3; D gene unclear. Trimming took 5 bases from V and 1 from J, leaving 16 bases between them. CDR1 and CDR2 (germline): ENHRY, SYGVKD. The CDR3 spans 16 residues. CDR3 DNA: TGTGCCATCAGTCTCGGACCCCTTGGGGGCACAGATACGCAGTATTTT. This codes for CAISLGPLGGTDTQYF.

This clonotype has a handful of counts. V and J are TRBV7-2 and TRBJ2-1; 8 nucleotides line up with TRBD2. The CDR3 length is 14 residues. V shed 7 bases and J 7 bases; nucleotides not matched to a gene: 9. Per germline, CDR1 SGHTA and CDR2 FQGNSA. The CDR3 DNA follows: TGTGCCAGCACATCCGGGACTAGACTTAATGAGCAGTTCTTC. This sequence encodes CASTSGTRLNEQFF.